This T cell receptor (beta chain) was sequenced for a study of patients and donors after allogeneic stem cell transplantation. Notes on this clonotype: A read error may account for a junction end that differs from germline.

This CDR3 contains 16 residues. From germline, CDR1 is SNHLY and CDR2 FYNNEI. In TCRdb, the RT-PCR reads were re-called with MiXCR into one record per CDR3 protein. The sample has about 960,000 distinct CDR3 sequences; 15% to 20% are singletons. V and J are TRBV2 and TRBJ2-2; 9 positions match TRBD2. Material: blood, either unsorted or a sorted T cell fraction (not recorded which). The origin of this receptor is a human donor who was either an allogeneic HSCT recipient or a stem cell or donor lymphocyte infusion donor (not recorded which). It is not recorded whose cells these are; they may come from a transplant donor. The CDR3 sequence is CATRAGGGAKTGELFF. The CDR3 DNA reads TGTGCCACCCGCGCTGGCGGGGGGGCGAAAACCGGGGAGCTGTTTTTT.